The 32 T cell receptor beta chains presented below share a single source sample, sequenced in a study of blood T cell repertoires in COVID-19. Assay: immunoSEQ multiplex PCR; the TCRdb copy retains only in-frame clones and omits some. The sample includes roughly 360,000 clones, 80% to 85% seen only once; the top ten take less than 6%. The material sequenced was PBMCs or T cells enriched from blood (not recorded which). The receptor source for this set is a woman in her fifties or sixties who had recovered from COVID-19.

The chain recombines TRBV7-8 with TRBJ1-2; TRBD1 agrees at 8 bases. Losses at the gene ends were 3 bases for V and 3 bases for J; bases not matched to a gene: 3. The CDR3 has 14 amino acids. The germline CDR1 and CDR2 sequences are SGHVS and FQNEAQ. CDR3 DNA: TGTGCCAGCAGCTTTACAGGGGGTGACTATGGCTACACCTTC. It codes for CASSFTGGDYGYTF.

V and J are TRBV29-1 and TRBJ1-1; TRBD1 matches 8 bases. CDR3 length equals 13 residues. After removal of 5 bases from V and 8 bases from J, the junction contained 10 bases not matched to a gene. Germline CDR1 SQVTM, CDR2 ANQGSEA. The CDR3 DNA reads as TGCAGCGTTTACCGTCGGACAGGGCTAGAAGCTTTCTTT. It translates to CSVYRRTGLEAFF.

CDR3 sequence (DNA): TGTGCCAGCAGCCAAGGACTAGCGGGAGTGACCCAGTACTTC. The encoded protein is CASSQGLAGVTQYF. The chain joins TRBV6-6 to TRBJ2-5; 13 bases line up with TRBD2. V shed 6 bases and J 7 bases; nucleotides not matched to a gene: 5. From germline, CDR1 is MNHNY and CDR2 SVGAGI (reference sequence). The CDR3 runs to 14 residues.

The CDR3 loop reads CASSQTSGETQYF. CDR3 in DNA: TGTGCCAGCAGCCAGACTAGCGGGGAGACCCAGTACTTC. The gene calls are TRBV3-1 (or the pseudogene TRBV3-2) and TRBJ2-5; the match to TRBD2 covers 10 bases. Germline V lookup: CDR1 LGHDT, CDR2 YNNKEL (reference sequence). J gave up 5 bases and V 3 bases, and 0 bases lay outside the gene matches. The CDR3 runs 13 residues.

CDR3: CASSQTGLAGTGELFF. CDR3 nucleotide sequence: TGTGCCAGCAGCCAAACCGGACTAGCAGGCACCGGGGAGCTGTTTTTT. The chain uses TRBV3-1 (or the pseudogene TRBV3-2) and TRBJ2-2; 8 bases are a match to TRBD2. Germline values: CDR1 LGHDT, CDR2 YNNKEL (reference sequence). This CDR3 has 16 amino acids. With V trimmed by 2 bases and J by 4 bases, 6 bases remained unmatched.

This sequence joins TRBV3-1 (or the pseudogene TRBV3-2) and TRBJ2-3, with D tentatively TRBD2 (5 bases). Trimming removed 4 bases from V and 2 bases from J, with 10 bases in between. Germline-derived CDR1 and CDR2 are LGHDT and YNNKEL (reference sequence). The CDR3 is 14 amino acids. CDR3 in amino acids: CASSPGLYTDTQYF. The CDR3 bases are TGTGCCAGCAGCCCGGGGTTGTACACAGATACGCAGTATTTT.

V usage is TRBV25-1 and J usage is TRBJ2-3; D is possibly TRBD2 (6 bases). V was pared by 2 bases and J by 1 base, with 13 bases between. CDR3 length: 16 amino acids. Germline-derived CDR1 and CDR2 are MGHDK and SYGVNS. The CDR3 sequence: CASSEGGSGRTDTQYF. The CDR3 DNA reads TGTGCCAGCAGTGAAGGGGGTAGCGGTCGCACAGATACGCAGTATTTT.

The V gene is TRBV10-3, the J gene TRBJ1-1; D not certain. There are 12 residues in the CDR3. The germline V and J ends were trimmed by 5 bases and 5 bases, with 9 bases remaining between them. From germline, CDR1 is ENHRY and CDR2 SYGVKD. CDR3 in amino acids: CAISPGGTEAFF. CDR3 coding DNA: TGTGCCATCAGTCCAGGCGGGACTGAAGCTTTCTTT.

This clone was observed a few times. V is TRBV4-2 and J is TRBJ1-1; a weak D match, TRBD1 (5 bases). There are 15 residues in the CDR3. Trimming removed 0 bases from V and 2 bases from J, with 10 bases in between. The V gene's germline CDR1 is LGHNA and CDR2 YNFKEQ. The CDR3 DNA sequence: TGTGCCAGCAGCCAAGATGAGCGGGACAACACTGAAGCTTTCTTT. It yields the protein CASSQDERDNTEAFF.

The rearrangement links TRBV5-1 to TRBJ2-1, with D possibly matching TRBD2 (6 bases). Germline CDR1 SGHRS, CDR2 YFSETQ. V lost 2 bases, J lost 10 bases, and 16 bases lay in between. The CDR3 extends over 14 amino acids. The CDR3 DNA sequence: TGCGCCAGCAGCTTAGAGACGGGAGCTTGGGAGCAGTTCTTC. Amino acid sequence: CASSLETGAWEQFF.

For this clone: Other DNA sequences in the same sample also yield this CDR3. V usage is TRBV5-4 and J usage is TRBJ2-1; 10 positions match TRBD2. Germline CDR1 is SGHNT and CDR2 is YYREEE (reference sequence). The V and J ends lost 4 bases and 4 bases, in that order; junction bases with no gene match: 5. CDR3 size: 15 residues. Here the CDR3 reads CASSPGLADYNEQFF. The CDR3 coding sequence is TGTGCCAGCAGCCCTGGACTAGCGGATTACAATGAGCAGTTCTTC.

The chain recombines TRBV6-2 or TRBV6-3 with TRBJ1-5; D is perhaps TRBD1 (6 bases). CDR3 length: 15 amino acids. Per the germline V gene, CDR1 is MNHEY and CDR2 is SVGEGT. With 2 bases removed from V and 7 bases from J, the gap between germline ends came to 15 bases. CDR3 loop: CASSYPGVGGQPQHF. The CDR3 DNA reads as TGTGCCAGCAGTTACCCCGGGGTAGGGGGACAGCCCCAGCATTTT.

The chain links TRBV30 to TRBJ1-4, with D perhaps matching TRBD1 (6 bases). Germline V gene sequence: CDR1 GTSNPN, CDR2 SVGIG (reference sequence). The CDR3 has 17 amino acids. V was shortened by 0 bases and J by 0 bases, with 14 bases between the two germline ends. The DNA for the CDR3 is TGTGCCTGGAGTGTAGGGACACCCAGTGCAACTAATGAAAAACTGTTTTTT. This codes for CAWSVGTPSATNEKLFF.

This chain joins TRBV12-3 or TRBV12-4 and TRBJ1-1; tentative D call: TRBD1 (5 bases). The CDR3 covers 12 residues. V lost 6 bases and J lost 5, with 10 bases in between. The CDR3 spells CASRKTGTEAFF. The DNA for the CDR3 is TGTGCCAGCAGAAAAACAGGAACTGAAGCTTTCTTT.

Notes on this clone: Other DNA variants within this sample encode the same CDR3. V is TRBV30 and J is TRBJ1-2; no clear D gene. This CDR3 comprises 11 residues. The V gene's germline CDR1 is GTSNPN and CDR2 SVGIG (reference sequence). V lost 0 bases, J lost 4 bases, and 3 bases lay in between. The CDR3 nucleotides are TGTGCCTGGAGTGTTAGCTATGGCTACACCTTC. This sequence encodes CAWSVSYGYTF.

This chain joins TRBV2 and TRBJ1-1, with D possibly matching TRBD1 (6 bases). Germline V CDR1 and CDR2: SNHLY, FYNNEI. The CDR3 covers 16 residues. V lost 3 bases to trimming and J lost 6 bases, with 20 bases between them. DNA for the CDR3: TGTGCCAGCAGTGAGAGGCAGGGGCGGACGGCCGCTGAAGCTTTCTTT. Its protein product is CASSERQGRTAAEAFF.

The sample holds one count of this clone. The rearrangement uses TRBV5-1 and TRBJ1-3; 7 bases match TRBD1. The length of the CDR3 is 17 residues. Germline CDR1 SGHRS, CDR2 YFSETQ. The junction had 12 bases not matched to a gene; V was cut back by 0 bases and J by 6 bases. CDR3 nucleotides: TGCGCCAGCAGCTTGGCGGTTGGAGGGGGCCTATTAAACACCATATATTTT. Translating it yields CASSLAVGGGLLNTIYF.

This chain links TRBV5-6 with TRBJ1-1; D might be TRBD1 (6 bases). CDR3 size: 15 residues. The germline CDR1 and CDR2 sequences are SGHDT and YYEEEE. The V end was cut by 4 bases, the J end by 8 bases, with 21 bases between. CDR3 DNA: TGTGCCAGCAGCGTCGGGACAAAACAAACTAAGGAAGCTTTCTTT. This gives the protein CASSVGTKQTKEAFF.

The rearrangement joins TRBV12-3 or TRBV12-4 to TRBJ1-1, with D uncertain. V lost 6 bases, J lost 2 bases, and 10 bases lay in between. There are 13 residues in the CDR3. The CDR3 DNA follows: TGTGCCAGCAGACCCTCAGGTAACACTGAAGCTTTCTTT. Translated: CASRPSGNTEAFF.

V and J are TRBV7-8 and TRBJ1-1, with unresolved D. CDR1 and CDR2 (germline): SGHVS, FQNEAQ. The CDR3 covers 16 residues. V was cut by 0 bases and J by 0 bases, with 11 bases left in between. The CDR3 DNA is TGTGCCAGCAGCTTAGCGGCCGGAACTATGAACACTGAAGCTTTCTTT. Translation: CASSLAAGTMNTEAFF.

J is TRBJ2-1 and V is TRBV4-3; 12 bases are a match to TRBD1. The CDR3 totals 15 residues. V lost 2 bases, J lost 9 bases, and 5 bases stayed unmatched. Per germline, CDR1 LGHNA and CDR2 YSLEER. Here the CDR3 DNA reads TGCGCCAGCAGCCAACCGGGACAGGGGGCCAGTGAGCAGTTCTTC. It codes for CASSQPGQGASEQFF.

The V gene is TRBV10-1, the J gene TRBJ1-2, with 8 nucleotides matching TRBD1. The ends lost 6 bases at V and 9 bases at J; junction bases unmatched: 9. The germline V gene has CDR1 WNHNN and CDR2 SYGVQD (reference sequence). This CDR3 contains 13 residues. CDR3 loop: CASRGTGGVCYTF. The CDR3 DNA reads as TGCGCCAGCAGAGGGACAGGCGGGGTCTGCTACACCTTC.

J is TRBJ2-2 and V is TRBV11-2; D remains unclear. With 4 bases removed from V and 1 base from J, the gap between germline ends came to 13 bases. The CDR3 totals 16 residues. The germline V gene has CDR1 SGHAT and CDR2 FQNNGV. Here the CDR3 reads CASSSSPRLNTGELFF. DNA of the CDR3: TGTGCCAGCAGCTCATCACCCAGACTGAACACCGGGGAGCTGTTTTTT.

CDR3 nucleotide sequence: TGTGCCAGTAGTATAAGTAGTTCTGGAAACACCATATATTTT. Translating it yields CASSISSSGNTIYF. This chain links TRBV19 with TRBJ1-3; no firm D call. Germline lookup yields CDR1 LNHDA and CDR2 SQIVND (reference sequence). This CDR3 spans 14 amino acids. The V and J ends lost 2 bases and 1 base respectively, with 6 bases between them.

The genes are TRBV27 and TRBJ2-6; 7 bases match TRBD2. J gave up 0 bases and V 8 bases, and 13 bases lay outside the gene matches. The CDR3 totals 18 residues. The germline CDR1 and CDR2 sequences are MNHEY and SMNVEV (reference sequence). For the CDR3, the DNA is TGTGCCAGCGCGCGGCTGGCGGGAGCGACCTCTGGGGCCAACGTCCTGACTTTC. This sequence encodes CASARLAGATSGANVLTF. The variable domain in full, completed from reference TRBV27 and TRBJ2-6, reads EAQVTQNPRYLITVTGKKLTVTCSQNMNHEYMSWYRQDPGLGLRQIYYSMNVEVTDKGDVPEGYKVSRKEKRNFPLILESPSPNQTSLYFCASARLAGATSGANVLTFGAGSRLTVL.

The chain recombines TRBV7-9 with TRBJ1-4; 7 positions agree with TRBD1. The trim removed 7 bases at V and 5 bases at J, leaving 7 bases unmatched. The germline gives CDR1 SEHNR, CDR2 FQNEAQ (reference sequence). The CDR3 runs 14 residues. The CDR3 protein is CASTPGTVNEKLFF. As DNA, the CDR3 is TGTGCCAGCACCCCCGGGACAGTGAATGAAAAACTGTTTTTT.

This chain connects TRBV30 to TRBJ1-2, with TRBD1 matching 7 bases. Germline trimming cut 6 bases from V and 1 base from J; bases unmatched to any gene: 11. CDR3 length: 15 residues. Germline V gene lookup returns CDR1 GTSNPN and CDR2 SVGIG (reference sequence). The CDR3 here is CACLPQTGYNYGYTF. In DNA, the CDR3 is TGTGCCTGTCTTCCCCAGACAGGGTATAACTATGGCTACACCTTC. The full variable domain, completed using reference TRBV30 and TRBJ1-2, is SQTIHQWPATLVQPVGSPLSLECTVEGTSNPNLYWYRQAAGRGLQLLFYSVGIGQISSEVPQNLSASRPQDRQFILSSKKLLLSDSGFYLCACLPQTGYNYGYTFGSGTRLTVV.

The chain carries TRBV25-1 and TRBJ1-1; TRBD1 matches at 7 bases. J gave up 2 bases and V 2 bases, and 14 bases lay outside the gene matches. This CDR3 has 18 amino acids. Germline CDR1 and CDR2: MGHDK and SYGVNS. The CDR3 coding sequence is TGTGCCAGCAGTGAAGCCCGAGGTGACAGGGCCCGTAACACTGAAGCTTTCTTT. This translates into CASSEARGDRARNTEAFF.

The count of this clone is one. The chain links TRBV18 to TRBJ2-3; perhaps TRBD2 as D (6 bases). The CDR3 is made up of 15 amino acids. Germline CDR1 reads KGHSH; CDR2 reads LQKENI. V lost 5 bases, J lost 3 bases, and 15 bases lay in between. The CDR3, as DNA: TGTGCCAGCTCATCGGGACTTTTTGGGACAGATACGCAGTATTTT. Translated, it gives CASSSGLFGTDTQYF.

Of note for this clone: One end of the junction does not line up with germline, which may come from a read error. The CDR3 spells CASSSSKGGQGIF. CDR3 sequence (DNA): TGTGCCAGCAGCTCTTCAAAGGGGGGACAGGGGATTTTC. The J gene is TRBJ2-4, the V gene TRBV7-8, with 10 bases that match TRBD1. The CDR3 contains 13 residues. Germline CDR1 is SGHVS and CDR2 is FQNEAQ.

This chain links TRBV7-9 with TRBJ1-2, with D possibly matching TRBD1 (5 bases). Trimming stripped 5 bases from V and 5 bases from J, with 15 bases between. CDR3 length: 14 residues. Germline V gene data show CDR1 as SEHNR and CDR2 as FQNEAQ (reference sequence). The CDR3 loop reads CASSAQSQGYGYTF. The DNA of the CDR3 is TGTGCCAGCAGCGCACAGAGTCAGGGATATGGCTACACCTTC.

The chain links TRBV19 to TRBJ2-1; 7 nucleotides match TRBD2. The germline CDR1 and CDR2 sequences are LNHDA and SQIVND (reference sequence). The length of the CDR3 is 15 residues. The V gene end was trimmed by 4 bases and the J gene end by 3 bases; junction bases not matched to a gene: 6. The CDR3 region is CASSRGGLYYNEQFF. For the CDR3, the DNA is TGTGCCAGTAGTAGGGGGGGACTCTACTACAATGAGCAGTTCTTC. Full variable domain (missing parts from reference TRBV19 and TRBJ2-1): DGGITQSPKYLFRKEGQNVTLSCEQNLNHDAMYWYRQDPGQGLRLIYYSQIVNDFQKGDIAEGYSVSREKKESFPLTVTSAQKNPTAFYLCASSRGGLYYNEQFFGPGTRLTVL.